A selection of T cell receptor beta chains follows, all from one sample in a study of OX40 agonist ivuxolimab in advanced cancers. Measured with immunoSEQ multiplex PCR; TCRdb has only the in-frame clones, and not every one. This table has tens of thousands of clones, 80% to 90% appearing once. Sequencing used CD4+ or CD8+ T cells sorted from blood, obtained in a trial of the OX40 agonist ivuxolimab. Receptors originate from an adult with an advanced solid tumor such as melanoma, head and neck, liver or kidney cancer. Each CDR3 is given with its conserved first and last residue. Each record gives: V gene, J gene, clone size, CDR3 protein. Size values are once, few and many counts, or a class for expanded clones, and some rows have none.

TRBV27,TRBJ2-3,NA,CASSLSGRPDTQYF
TRBV7-7,TRBJ1-1,NA,CANPRGAGNTEAFF
TRBV19,TRBJ1-2,NA,CASSIAGEDGYTF
TRBV7-6,TRBJ2-7,NA,CASSLLREQYF
TRBV7-9,TRBJ2-5,NA,CASSLSGLAGLPQETQYF
TRBV6-6,TRBJ1-1,NA,CASSLNRGQRTEAFF
TRBV7-2,TRBJ1-1,few,CASSVPPGRGTEAFF
TRBV11-2,TRBJ2-3,NA,CASSLGGPSTDTQYF
TRBV6-5,TRBJ2-2,NA,CASRVGRAGTGELFF
TRBV4-1,TRBJ2-3,NA,CASSPVQGAADTQYF
TRBV4-2,TRBJ1-2,NA,CASSQDPDSQGGYTF
TRBV7-2,TRBJ1-6,few,CASSLGGGNSPLHF
TRBV6-1,TRBJ1-1,NA,CASSEAQGTEAFF
TRBV7-2,TRBJ1-1,NA,CASSLNRGYTEAFF
TRBV30,TRBJ1-2,NA,CAWSEAGHMGYTF
TRBV25-1,TRBJ2-1,once,CASSELGTGGDEQFF
TRBV6-1,TRBJ2-1,NA,CASRERERYNEQFF
TRBV27,TRBJ2-1,NA,CASNSPLTRSVF
TRBV19,TRBJ1-2,NA,CASSARSTNYGYTF
TRBV20-1,TRBJ2-3,NA,CRAGGDHTQYF
TRBV30,TRBJ1-2,NA,CAWSVQSTEYGYTF
TRBV5-1,TRBJ2-2,NA,CARPLRTNTGELFF